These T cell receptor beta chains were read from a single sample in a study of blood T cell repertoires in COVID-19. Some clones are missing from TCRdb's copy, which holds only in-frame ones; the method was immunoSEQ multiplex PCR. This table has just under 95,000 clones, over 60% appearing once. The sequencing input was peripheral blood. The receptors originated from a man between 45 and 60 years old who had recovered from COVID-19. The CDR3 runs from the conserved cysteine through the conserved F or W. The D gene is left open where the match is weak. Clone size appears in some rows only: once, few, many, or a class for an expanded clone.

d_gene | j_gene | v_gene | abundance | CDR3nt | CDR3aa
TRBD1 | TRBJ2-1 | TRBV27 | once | TGTGCCAGCAGTTCCCGGGACAGGGTCCCCAATGAGCAGTTCTTC | CASSSRDRVPNEQFF
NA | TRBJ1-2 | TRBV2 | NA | TGTGCCAGCAGCCGACAGTTCTATGGCTACACCTTC | CASSRQFYGYTF
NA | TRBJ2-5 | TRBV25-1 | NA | TGTGCCAGCAGGACGACAGAAGAGACCCAGTACTTC | CASRTTEETQYF
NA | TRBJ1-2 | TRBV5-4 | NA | TGTGCCAGCAGCTTGAACAGGGAGCAATATGGCTACACCTTC | CASSLNREQYGYTF
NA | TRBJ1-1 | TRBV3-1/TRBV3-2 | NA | TGTGCCAGCAGCATTGGGGCGGCCCTGAACACTGAAGCTTTCTTT | CASSIGAALNTEAFF
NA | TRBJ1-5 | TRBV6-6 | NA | TGTGCCAGCAGTTTCCTAAATCAGCCCCAGCATTTT | CASSFLNQPQHF
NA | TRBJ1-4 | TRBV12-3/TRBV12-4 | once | TGTGCCAGCACCAAAGGGGGTCGGGAAAAACTGTTTTTT | CASTKGGREKLFF
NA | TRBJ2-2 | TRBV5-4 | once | TGTGCCAGCAGCTTGGCCGGGGGATCGACCGGGGAGCTGTTTTTT | CASSLAGGSTGELFF
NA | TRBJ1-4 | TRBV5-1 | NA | TGCGCCAGCAGCTTGGCCTTAACAGGGATGGCAACTAATGAAAAACTGTTTTTT | CASSLALTGMATNEKLFF
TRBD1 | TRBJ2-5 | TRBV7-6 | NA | TGTGCCAGCAGTTTGGACAGGCGCTGGGGAGAGACCCAGTACTTC | CASSLDRRWGETQYF
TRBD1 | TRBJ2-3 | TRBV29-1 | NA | TGCAGCGTACGACAGGGAACAGATACGCAGTATTTT | CSVRQGTDTQYF
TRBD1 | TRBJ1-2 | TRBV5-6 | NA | TGTGCCAGCAGCTTGCGGGTTGGACAGGGGGCTAAGAGAGGCTACACCTTC | CASSLRVGQGAKRGYTF
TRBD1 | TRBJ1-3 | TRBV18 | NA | TGTGCCAGCTCACCACCGCGGGACAGAAACTCTGGAAACACCATATATTTT | CASSPPRDRNSGNTIYF
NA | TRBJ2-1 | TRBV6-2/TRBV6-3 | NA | TGTGCCAGCAGTTCGTCCGGGACTCGCTCCTACAATGAGCAGTTCTTC | CASSSSGTRSYNEQFF
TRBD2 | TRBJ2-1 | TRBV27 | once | TGTGCCAGCACCGGGACTAGCGGGAGGCCTGACTACAATGAGCAGTTCTTC | CASTGTSGRPDYNEQFF
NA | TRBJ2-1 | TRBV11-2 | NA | TGTGCCAGCAGCTCGGGACAAAAGACGTACAATGAGCAGTTCTTC | CASSSGQKTYNEQFF